This T cell receptor (beta chain) was found in a study of CD8 T cells in ankylosing spondylitis. Points from the study as a whole: Clones linked to disease were reported to show significant enrichment in matched ankylosing spondylitis synovial fluid. Seven to nine highly homologous variants formed a TCR beta motif that appeared characteristic of ankylosing spondylitis blood.

V trimming: 1 base; J trimming: 4 bases; junction bases outside the gene matches: 4. This CDR3 has 14 residues. Germline lookup yields CDR1 DFQATT and CDR2 SNEGSKA (reference sequence). Quantitative 5'-RACE was performed with molecular barcodes, and it yielded the TCR beta libraries. TCRdb reprocessed the 5' RACE reads via MiXCR and lists one record per CDR3 protein. Of around 770,000 distinct CDR3 sequences in the sample, 10% to 15% are singletons; the top ten hold approximately 0.51%. On this clonotype: Its antigen is unidentified.

The chain is built from TRBV20-1 and TRBJ2-3; 8 positions match TRBD2. The source is a male donor with ankylosing spondylitis. Specimen: blood, either unsorted or a sorted T cell fraction (not recorded which). CDR3 in DNA: TGCAGTGCTAGAGCGATAGCGGGGTCAGATACGCAGTATTTT. It codes for CSARAIAGSDTQYF.